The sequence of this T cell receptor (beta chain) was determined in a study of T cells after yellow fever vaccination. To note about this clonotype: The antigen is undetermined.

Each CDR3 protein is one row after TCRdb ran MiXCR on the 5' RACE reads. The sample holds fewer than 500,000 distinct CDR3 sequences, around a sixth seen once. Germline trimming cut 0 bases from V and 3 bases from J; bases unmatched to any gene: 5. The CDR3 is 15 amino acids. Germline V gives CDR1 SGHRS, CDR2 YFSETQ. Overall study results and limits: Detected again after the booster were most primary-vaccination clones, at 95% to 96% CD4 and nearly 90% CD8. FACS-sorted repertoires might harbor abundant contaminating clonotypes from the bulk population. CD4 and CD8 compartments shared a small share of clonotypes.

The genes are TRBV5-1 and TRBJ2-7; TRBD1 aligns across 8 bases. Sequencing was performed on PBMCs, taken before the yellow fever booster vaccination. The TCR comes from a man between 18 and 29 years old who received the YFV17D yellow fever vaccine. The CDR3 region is CASSLEQGVFYEQYF. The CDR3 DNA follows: TGCGCCAGCAGCTTGGAACAGGGGGTGTTCTACGAGCAGTACTTC.